This T cell receptor (beta chain) is from a study of identical twins. The study, taken as a whole, reports: Memory repertoires lacked the insertion deficit that abundant cord blood beta clonotypes showed. Monozygotic twin pairs showed more out-of-frame TCR alpha sharing than models estimated.

TCRdb reanalysed the 5' RACE reads using MiXCR and keeps one entry per CDR3 protein. The sample holds over 200,000 distinct CDR3 sequences; over 5% are singletons and the top ten take roughly 14%. Concerning this clonotype: Its target is unknown.

The same sample was also used in a study of T cells expressing NK-cell markers. Per that study: Of the CD8+ T cell pool in over 5 donors, roughly 1.0-8% was accounted for by dominant NKG2C+ clonotypes.

The sequenced material came from CD8+ T cells sorted from blood. The TCR originated in a woman aged 18 to 35 in good health.

CDR3 protein: CASSYGQTTDTQYF. In nucleotides, the CDR3 is TGTGCCAGCAGCTACGGACAGACAACAGATACGCAGTATTTT. This chain connects TRBV6-5 to TRBJ2-3, with D perhaps matching TRBD1 (6 bases). The CDR3 spans 14 residues. The germline V and J ends were trimmed by 6 bases and 3 bases, with 13 bases remaining between them. CDR1 and CDR2 (germline): MNHEY, SVGAGI.